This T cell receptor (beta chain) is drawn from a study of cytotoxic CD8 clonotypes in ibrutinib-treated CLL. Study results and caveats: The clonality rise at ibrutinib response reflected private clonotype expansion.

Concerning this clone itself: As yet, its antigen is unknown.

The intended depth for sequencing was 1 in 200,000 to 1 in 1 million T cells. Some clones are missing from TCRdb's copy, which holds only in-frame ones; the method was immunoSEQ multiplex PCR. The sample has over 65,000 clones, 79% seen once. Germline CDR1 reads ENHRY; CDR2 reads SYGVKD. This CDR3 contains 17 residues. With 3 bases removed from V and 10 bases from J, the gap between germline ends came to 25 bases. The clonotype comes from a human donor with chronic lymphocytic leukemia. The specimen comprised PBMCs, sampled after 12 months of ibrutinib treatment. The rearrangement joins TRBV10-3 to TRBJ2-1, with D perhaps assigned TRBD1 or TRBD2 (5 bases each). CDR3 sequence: CAISDPLWGNRLEEQFF. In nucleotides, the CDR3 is TGTGCCATCAGTGACCCCCTTTGGGGGAACCGGCTTGAGGAGCAGTTCTTC.